Listed here are 19 T cell receptor beta chains from one sample, sequenced in a study of blood T cell repertoires in COVID-19. TCRdb's copy holds only in-frame clones and misses some; the assay was immunoSEQ multiplex PCR. Of some 150,000 clones in the sample, approximately 85% were seen once. Sequencing used peripheral blood. The receptors were gathered from a human donor with acute or convalescent COVID-19. The donor label of this sample is uncertain.

The chain links TRBV7-2 to TRBJ2-7; 9 nucleotides match TRBD1. The V gene end was trimmed by 5 bases and the J gene end by 9 bases; junction bases not matched to a gene: 2. Germline V gives CDR1 SGHTA, CDR2 FQGNSA. The CDR3 is made up of 11 amino acids. This CDR3 reads CASSPDRGQYF. The CDR3 DNA sequence: TGTGCCAGCAGCCCGGACAGGGGGCAGTACTTC.

The J gene is TRBJ1-4, the V gene TRBV27, with a weak D call TRBD1 (6 bases). The CDR3 has 14 amino acids. Between the trimmed V and J ends, which lost 0 bases and 8 bases, there was a span of 10 bases. In germline, CDR1 is MNHEY, CDR2 SMNVEV (reference sequence). CDR3 DNA sequence: TGTGCCAGCAGTTTATCGAGGGGGTACGAAAAACTGTTTTTT. This translates into CASSLSRGYEKLFF.

This clone has only one observation. The V gene is TRBV18, the J gene TRBJ2-3, with D possibly matching TRBD2 (6 bases). This CDR3 spans 14 amino acids. V was shortened by 5 bases and J by 6 bases, with 15 bases between the two germline ends. Germline CDR1 reads KGHSH; CDR2 reads LQKENI. The CDR3 DNA sequence: TGTGCCAGCTCATCTAGGGACTTCGGGGATACGCAGTATTTT. Its protein is CASSSRDFGDTQYF.

The V gene is TRBV25-1, the J gene TRBJ1-6; 7 bases map to TRBD1. V lost 0 bases and J lost 13; bases outside the gene matches: 6. CDR1 is MGHDK, CDR2 SYGVNS, per germline. The CDR3 runs 14 residues. This CDR3 is CASSEYDRVSPLHF. The CDR3 region has the DNA TGTGCCAGCAGTGAATATGACAGGGTTTCCCCCCTCCACTTT.

The chain joins TRBV9 to TRBJ1-6; D is unclear. CDR1 and CDR2 (germline): SGDLS, YYNGEE. V lost 2 bases to trimming and J lost 4 bases, with 7 bases between them. The CDR3 contains 14 residues. The CDR3 protein is CASSVEFYNSPLHF. The CDR3 region has the DNA TGTGCCAGCAGCGTGGAGTTTTATAATTCACCCCTCCACTTT. Full variable domain (outside the CDR3, taken from reference TRBV9 and TRBJ1-6): DSGVTQTPKHLITATGQRVTLRCSPRSGDLSVYWYQQSLDQGLQFLIQYYNGEERAKGNILERFSAQQFPDLHSELNLSSLELGDSALYFCASSVEFYNSPLHFGNGTRLTVT.

The chain combines TRBV7-6 with TRBJ2-7; TRBD1 matches at 7 bases. The CDR3 contains 15 residues. Germline trimming cut 0 bases from V and 2 bases from J; bases unmatched to any gene: 4. CDR1 and CDR2 from the germline V gene are SGHVS and FNYEAQ. CDR3 sequence: CASSLAEGAPYEQYF. Written as DNA, the CDR3 is TGTGCCAGCAGCTTAGCAGAGGGGGCCCCCTACGAGCAGTACTTC.

The gene calls are TRBV10-3 and TRBJ1-5, with D maybe TRBD1 (5 bases). V gave up 5 bases and J gave up 3 bases, with 11 bases separating them. CDR3 length equals 14 residues. Germline V gene lookup returns CDR1 ENHRY and CDR2 SYGVKD. In DNA form, the CDR3 reads TGTGCCATCAGTCCCGGGGGGATCAATCAGCCCCAGCATTTT. Protein: CAISPGGINQPQHF.

This chain joins TRBV6-2 or TRBV6-3 and TRBJ1-4; D is unresolved. The germline V and J ends were trimmed by 6 bases and 0 bases, with 17 bases remaining between them. Looked up from germline, CDR1 is MNHEY and CDR2 is SVGEGT. The CDR3 consists of 17 residues. The CDR3 sequence: CASSLERRGTTNEKLFF. As DNA, the CDR3 is TGTGCCAGCAGCCTCGAAAGGCGGGGAACAACTAATGAAAAACTGTTTTTT.

The chain uses TRBV19 and TRBJ2-3; D is unclear. From germline, CDR1 is LNHDA and CDR2 SQIVND (reference sequence). Trimming left V 3 bases short and J 4 bases short, with 5 bases between. CDR3 length equals 12 residues. The CDR3 is CASSMRPDTQYF. CDR3 nucleotides: TGTGCCAGTAGTATGCGGCCAGATACGCAGTATTTT. The full variable domain, with the rest looked up from reference TRBV19 and TRBJ2-3, is DGGITQSPKYLFRKEGQNVTLSCEQNLNHDAMYWYRQDPGQGLRLIYYSQIVNDFQKGDIAEGYSVSREKKESFPLTVTSAQKNPTAFYLCASSMRPDTQYFGPGTRLTVL.

The chain joins TRBV7-2 to TRBJ2-3; maybe TRBD2 (6 bases). Per germline, CDR1 SGHTA and CDR2 FQGNSA. Trimming pared 5 bases from V and 2 bases from J, leaving 14 bases between. This CDR3 comprises 15 residues. The CDR3 sequence is CASSRGLPSTDTQYF. CDR3 DNA: TGTGCCAGCAGCCGCGGACTACCCTCCACAGATACGCAGTATTTT.

The chain has TRBV28 and TRBJ2-1; 11 bases line up with TRBD2. CDR1 is MDHEN and CDR2 is SYDVKM in the germline V gene. The trim removed 4 bases at V and 5 bases at J, leaving 13 bases unmatched. The CDR3 is 18 amino acids. The CDR3 DNA reads TGTGCCAGCAGTTCACTCGTCGGGAGACTAGCGGGAAACAATGAGCAGTTCTTC. Its protein is CASSSLVGRLAGNNEQFF.

This clone has more than one count but fewer than ten. This chain uses TRBV10-3 with TRBJ2-5, with 11 positions matching TRBD2. After removal of 6 bases from V and 4 bases from J, the junction contained 7 bases not matched to a gene. In germline, CDR1 is ENHRY, CDR2 SYGVKD. The CDR3 is 15 amino acids. The CDR3 is CAISLLAGEGETQYF. The DNA of the CDR3 is TGTGCCATCAGCTTACTAGCGGGAGAGGGAGAGACCCAGTACTTC.

The CDR3 DNA sequence: TGTGCCAGCAGACACAGGGCAACTAATGAAAAACTGTTTTTT. It encodes CASRHRATNEKLFF. The chain has TRBV7-9 and TRBJ1-4; possibly TRBD1 for D (6 bases). The CDR3 contains 14 residues. Germline CDR1 and CDR2: SEHNR and FQNEAQ (reference sequence). V was trimmed by 6 bases and J by 0 bases, leaving 8 bases between them.

The table lists this clone with a few counts. The J gene is TRBJ1-5, the V gene TRBV19, with 8 bases aligning to TRBD1. CDR3 length equals 12 residues. V lost 9 bases and J lost 6; bases outside the gene matches: 4. Per germline, CDR1 LNHDA and CDR2 SQIVND (reference sequence). The CDR3 DNA reads as TGTGCCAGCACAGGGGGGGGTCAGCCCCAGCATTTT. It codes for CASTGGGQPQHF.

The chain couples TRBV24-1 to TRBJ2-1; D might be TRBD2 (6 bases). This CDR3 is 16 amino acids long. The V end was cut by 3 bases, the J end by 3 bases, with 14 bases between. CDR1 and CDR2 (germline): KGHDR, SFDVKD. In DNA, the CDR3 is TGTGCCACCAGTGATCGCCGGGACTCCTTCTACAATGAGCAGTTCTTC. Protein product: CATSDRRDSFYNEQFF.

This sequence joins TRBV7-2 and TRBJ2-5, with 7 nucleotides matching TRBD2. The ends lost 7 bases at V and 1 base at J; junction bases unmatched: 6. This CDR3 has 14 amino acids. Germline CDR1 SGHTA, CDR2 FQGNSA. The CDR3 coding sequence is TGTGCCAGCACACGGGGACTATTCCAAGAGACCCAGTACTTC. Residues: CASTRGLFQETQYF.

The CDR3, as DNA: TGTGCCAGCAGCTTAGATGCACCAGCTGAGGTCTACGAGCAGTACTTC. Amino acid sequence: CASSLDAPAEVYEQYF. The V and J genes are TRBV11-2 and TRBJ2-7; D is ambiguous. This CDR3 region has 16 residues. In germline, CDR1 is SGHAT, CDR2 FQNNGV. With 0 bases removed from V and 3 bases from J, the gap between germline ends came to 15 bases.

This clone came up once. The chain couples TRBV23-1 to TRBJ2-2, with D possibly matching TRBD2 (5 bases). TRBV23-1 is treated as an ORF (open reading frame) with a function not yet certain. V was cut by 3 bases and J by 7 bases, with 15 bases left in between. This CDR3 is built from 15 residues. The DNA of the CDR3 is TGCGCCAGCAGTCACAGACACCCCGGGATCGGGGAGCTGTTTTTT. As protein: CASSHRHPGIGELFF.

The chain combines TRBV3-1 (or the pseudogene TRBV3-2) with TRBJ2-3; 10 bases line up with TRBD2. CDR1 LGHDT and CDR2 YNNKEL come from the germline V gene (reference sequence). The CDR3 covers 15 residues. Losses at the gene ends were 1 base for V and 5 bases for J; bases not matched to a gene: 3. The CDR3 coding sequence is TGTGCCAGCAGCCAAGTAGCGGGAGGTTTAGATACGCAGTATTTT. Its protein is CASSQVAGGLDTQYF.